This is a list of T cell receptor beta chains from one sample in a study of blood T cells in healthy people across ages. MiXCR, run by TCRdb on the 5' RACE reads, gives a single entry per CDR3 protein. The table has about 970,000 distinct CDR3 sequences, roughly 51% seen once. Sequencing was done on a sample of blood. The receptors come from a woman aged 60 to 75 in good health. The CDR3 runs from the conserved cysteine through the conserved F or W. The D gene is left open where the match is weak. Only part of the rows carry a size: once, few, many, or a class if the clone is expanded.

>NA|NA|TRBJ1-6|TRBV3-1|13
TGTGCCAGCAGCCCCGAGGGGCGCTCACCCCTCCACTTT
CASSPEGRSPLHF
>NA|NA|TRBJ2-4|TRBV9|16
TGTGCCAGCAGCGTAGGTGACAGACTAGCCAAAAACATTCAGTACTTC
CASSVGDRLAKNIQYF
>NA|NA|TRBJ2-5|TRBV4-2|17
TGTGCCAGCAGCCAAGATTTCAATGACGAGCGGATCGAGACCCAGTACTTC
CASSQDFNDERIETQYF
>NA|once|TRBJ2-6|TRBV6-1|16
TGTGCCAGCAGTGTATATGGGAGTTCTGGGGCCAACGTCCTGACTTTC
CASSVYGSSGANVLTF
>TRBD2|NA|TRBJ2-7|TRBV20-1|14
TGCAGTGCTAACCGACTAGCGGGATTGTACGAGCAGTACTTC
CSANRLAGLYEQYF
>NA|NA|TRBJ1-4|TRBV10-3|16
TGTGCCATCAGTGAGCGCCCTGGCGGGGGGGATGAAAAACTGTTTTTT
CAISERPGGGDEKLFF
>NA|once|TRBJ2-1|TRBV20-1|15
TGCAGTGCTTTGCACGGGGTCAGCTCCTACAATGAGCAGTTCTTC
CSALHGVSSYNEQFF
>NA|many|TRBJ2-1|TRBV14|14
TGTGCCAGCAGCCAGTCACGGGGCTACAATGAGCAGTTCTTC
CASSQSRGYNEQFF
>TRBD2|NA|TRBJ2-4|TRBV13|16
TGTGCCAGCAGCGTCGGAGCGGGAGGTGGCAAAAACATTCAGTACTTC
CASSVGAGGGKNIQYF
>NA|NA|TRBJ2-5|TRBV28|19
TGTGCCAGCAGTCCCCCGAACAGGGTTCTAGCACTGGGCCAAGAGACCCAGTACTTC
CASSPPNRVLALGQETQYF
>NA|NA|TRBJ2-3|TRBV24-1|17
TGTGCCACCAGTGATTTGTTCGGGGACCTCCGCACAGATACGCAGTATTTT
CATSDLFGDLRTDTQYF
>TRBD2|NA|TRBJ2-3|TRBV27|15
TGTGCCAGCAGTTTAAGGACTAGCGGGTGGGATACGCAGTATTTT
CASSLRTSGWDTQYF
>NA|NA|TRBJ2-5|TRBV21-1|16
TGTGCCAGCAGTCAAACTGGACCAGACTCCTACAATGAGCAGTACTTC
CASSQTGPDSYNEQYF
>TRBD1|NA|TRBJ2-7|TRBV28|15
TGTGCCAGCAGATCGCAACCGGGACAGGGCTACGAGCAGTACTTC
CASRSQPGQGYEQYF
>NA|few|TRBJ2-7|TRBV20-1|14
TGCAGTGCTAGAGGTGGCAGAAGCTCCTACGAGCAGTACTTC
CSARGGRSSYEQYF
>NA|once|TRBJ2-7|TRBV7-2|15
TGTGCCAGCAGCTTAGTACGTCGGGGGTTCTACGAGCAGTACTTC
CASSLVRRGFYEQYF
>TRBD2|NA|TRBJ2-7|TRBV6-6|15
TGTGCCAGCAGCCAGGGACTAGCGGGCTCCAACGAGCAGTACTTC
CASSQGLAGSNEQYF
>NA|NA|TRBJ2-4|TRBV29-1|12
TGCAGCGTTGAAGGACAAGACGGCATTCAGTACTTC
CSVEGQDGIQYF
>NA|NA|TRBJ2-1|TRBV29-1|13
TGCAGCGTTGAAGGCGCTCGGAGGTATGAGCAGTTCTTC
CSVEGARRYEQFF
>TRBD2|few|TRBJ2-7|TRBV20-1|14
TGCAGTGCTCTCGCGGGCGGGAGGTCCCACGAGCAGTACTTC
CSALAGGRSHEQYF
>TRBD1|NA|TRBJ1-5|TRBV6-2/TRBV6-3|16
TGTGCCAGCACCCCGACAGGGGGTCAAAGCAATCAGCCCCAGCATTTT
CASTPTGGQSNQPQHF
>TRBD2|NA|TRBJ2-7|TRBV20-1|14
TGCAGTGCTGAACCCGGGACTAGCGCACGCGAGCAGTACTTC
CSAEPGTSAREQYF
>NA|once|TRBJ2-3|TRBV6-1|12
TGTGCCAGCGCCCCCTCTTTAGATACGCAGTATTTT
CASAPSLDTQYF
>NA|few|TRBJ2-5|TRBV2|14
TGTGCCAGCCATTTACGGAGGAACCAAGAGACCCAGTACTTC
CASHLRRNQETQYF
>TRBD2|NA|TRBJ2-5|TRBV7-8|18
TGTGCCAGCAGCTTAGCGGGTTCCACTAGCGGGAGAAAGAATGAGCAGTACTTC
CASSLAGSTSGRKNEQYF
>NA|NA|TRBJ1-6|TRBV12-3/TRBV12-4|14
TGTGCCAGCAGTTTACGGGGTGGTGATTCACCCCTCCACTTT
CASSLRGGDSPLHF
>TRBD1|NA|TRBJ1-4|TRBV7-2|20
TGTGCCAGCAGCTCCCGTCATTTCGGACAGGGCCAATCAGTTAATGAAAAACTGTTTTTT
CASSSRHFGQGQSVNEKLFF
>NA|NA|TRBJ1-1|TRBV29-1|12
TGCAGCGTTGGGGTCGTTCGGTCTGAAGCTTTCTTT
CSVGVVRSEAFF
>NA|NA|TRBJ1-1|TRBV29-1|14
TGCAGCGTTTCGCCGGGGTGGGGGAACACTGAAGCTTTCTTT
CSVSPGWGNTEAFF
>TRBD2|NA|TRBJ2-1|TRBV4-2|15
TGTGCCAGCAGACCCGGACTAGCGCTACACAATGAGCAGTTCTTC
CASRPGLALHNEQFF
>NA|NA|TRBJ2-4|TRBV20-1|18
TGCAGTGCCCCACAGGGAAGACCACTAACTCTAGCCAAAAACATTCAGTACTTC
CSAPQGRPLTLAKNIQYF
>TRBD2|NA|TRBJ2-1|TRBV28|18
TGTGCCAGCAGTTCGACTAGCGGGGAACATCGAGCTCGCAATGAGCAGTTCTTC
CASSSTSGEHRARNEQFF
>NA|NA|TRBJ2-6|TRBV7-6|16
TGTGCCAGCAGCACAACCCGGGACTCTGGGGCCAACGTCCTGACTTTC
CASSTTRDSGANVLTF
>NA|few|TRBJ2-7|TRBV27|16
TGTGCCAGCAGTTACGCAACTAGACGGGTAGCCTACGAGCAGTACTTC
CASSYATRRVAYEQYF
>NA|NA|TRBJ2-2|TRBV7-6|15
TGTGCCAGCAGCTTTTCAACGGGGGCCACCGGGGAGCTGTTTTTT
CASSFSTGATGELFF
>TRBD1|NA|TRBJ2-5|TRBV7-9|14
TGTGCCAGCAGCGGGACAGGGGGAGTGGAGACCCAGTACTTC
CASSGTGGVETQYF
>TRBD2|NA|TRBJ2-1|TRBV28|15
TGTGCCAGCAGTCGCCCGGCTAGCGGCCCCGATGAGCAGTTCTTC
CASSRPASGPDEQFF
>NA|few|TRBJ1-2|TRBV12-3/TRBV12-4|12
TGTGCCAGCAGTGCAGGGGACTATGGCTACACCTTC
CASSAGDYGYTF
>NA|NA|TRBJ2-7|TRBV5-1|14
TGCGCCAGCAGCTTGGCGCTCTTCTCCAACGAGCAGTACTTC
CASSLALFSNEQYF
>NA|few|TRBJ1-2|TRBV4-1|14
TGCGCCAGCAGCCAACAACGGTGGGTCTATGGCTACACCTTC
CASSQQRWVYGYTF
>NA|once|TRBJ2-3|TRBV20-1|14
TGCAGCCCCCTCCGGGACTTCGGCACAGATACGCAGTATTTT
CSPLRDFGTDTQYF
>NA|once|TRBJ2-7|TRBV18|14
TGTGCCAGCTCACCCAAGAGCGTCACCTACGAGCAGTACTTC
CASSPKSVTYEQYF